This is a list of T cell receptor beta chains from one sample in a study of T cell responses to AZD1222 COVID-19 vaccine. TCRdb keeps only in-frame clones here, not all; method: immunoSEQ multiplex PCR. The repertoire includes over 110,000 clones, 90% of them detected once, and 1.5% to 2% sits in the top ten. Sequenced material: peripheral blood, taken 28 days after the second AZD1222 dose. The receptors come from an adult who received the AZD1222 COVID-19 vaccine. The CDR3 runs from the conserved cysteine through the conserved F or W. D genes are given only for firm matches. Only some rows state a clone size, as once, few, many or a class for expanded clones.

d_gene	j_gene	v_gene	abundance	CDR3aa	CDR3nt
NA	TRBJ1-2	TRBV28	NA	CASSFPWDYGYTF	TGTGCCAGCAGTTTCCCGTGGGACTATGGCTACACCTTC
NA	TRBJ2-3	TRBV5-6	NA	CASSSIATDTQYF	TGTGCCAGCAGCTCCATAGCGACAGATACGCAGTATTTT
NA	TRBJ2-1	TRBV14	NA	CASSQGIRVSYNEQFF	TGTGCCAGCAGCCAAGGTATCCGGGTTTCCTACAATGAGCAGTTCTTC
TRBD1	TRBJ2-7	TRBV28	NA	CATRSGQIYEQYF	TGTGCCACCCGGTCGGGACAGATATACGAGCAGTACTTC
TRBD1	TRBJ2-3	TRBV7-9	NA	CASSRMGQVVSPDTQYF	TGTGCCAGCAGCCGGATGGGACAGGTTGTTTCCCCAGATACGCAGTATTTT
NA	TRBJ2-4	TRBV7-9	NA	CASSHRQTGGINIQYF	TGTGCCAGCAGCCACAGACAGACAGGTGGTATAAACATTCAGTACTTC
NA	TRBJ1-1	TRBV11-2	NA	CASSLVTGMNTEAFF	TGTGCCAGCAGCTTAGTAACAGGAATGAACACTGAAGCTTTCTTT
NA	TRBJ2-7	TRBV6-1	once	CASSEFGPRGRDEQYF	TGTGCCAGCAGTGAATTTGGACCCAGGGGAAGGGACGAGCAGTACTTC
NA	TRBJ1-5	TRBV15	NA	CATSRDLSGRLLPQHF	TGTGCCACCAGCAGAGATCTCAGTGGCCGTCTATTGCCCCAGCATTTT
NA	TRBJ1-2	TRBV6-5	once	CASSRDRQGGYTF	TGTGCCAGCAGCAGAGACAGGCAAGGTGGCTACACCTTC
TRBD1	TRBJ2-1	TRBV5-6	NA	CASRNNGQGGYEQFF	TGTGCCAGCAGAAACAATGGACAGGGGGGCTATGAGCAGTTCTTC
TRBD2	TRBJ2-2	TRBV3-1/TRBV3-2	NA	CASSGGGNTGELFF	TGTGCCAGCAGCGGGGGGGGAAACACCGGGGAGCTGTTTTTT
NA	TRBJ2-2	TRBV11-2	NA	CASTPQPNTGELFF	TGTGCCAGCACCCCTCAGCCGAACACCGGGGAGCTGTTTTTT
NA	TRBJ1-1	TRBV11-2	many	CASSLGTGTEAFF	TGTGCCAGCAGCTTAGGAACGGGAACTGAAGCTTTCTTT
TRBD1	TRBJ2-1	TRBV6-6	NA	CASSPSGQGQFF	TGTGCCAGCAGTCCGTCCGGACAGGGGCAGTTCTTC
NA	TRBJ1-5	TRBV21-1	NA	CASSRSGHGHQPQHF	TGTGCCAGCAGCAGATCGGGACATGGTCATCAGCCCCAGCATTTT
TRBD1	TRBJ1-4	TRBV9	NA	CASSVGQGNEKLFF	TGTGCCAGCAGCGTTGGACAGGGGAATGAAAAACTGTTTTTT
NA	TRBJ1-5	TRBV27	NA	CASSIRGTLNQPQHF	TGTGCCAGCAGTATCCGGGGGACGCTCAATCAGCCCCAGCATTTT
NA	TRBJ2-7	TRBV9	NA	CASSVTPRAGDDEQYF	TGTGCCAGCAGCGTAACACCAAGGGCAGGGGACGACGAGCAGTACTTC
TRBD1	TRBJ1-2	TRBV7-9	once	CASSQIPGQAYGYTF	TGTGCCAGCAGCCAAATTCCGGGACAGGCATATGGCTACACCTTC
NA	TRBJ1-2	TRBV5-5	NA	CASSTQEDYGYTF	TGTGCCAGCAGCACACAGGAGGACTATGGCTACACCTTC
NA	TRBJ1-4	TRBV3-1/TRBV3-2	NA	CASSLSGGSEKLFF	TGTGCCAGCAGCCTCTCTGGGGGCTCTGAAAAACTGTTTTTT
TRBD1	TRBJ1-1	TRBV6-5	NA	CASIRDRGLNTEAFF	TGTGCCAGCATCCGGGACAGGGGACTGAACACTGAAGCTTTCTTT
NA	TRBJ1-1	TRBV20-1	NA	CSVEQGHAFF	TGCAGTGTCGAACAGGGACATGCTTTCTTT
TRBD1	TRBJ1-1	TRBV12-3/TRBV12-4	NA	CAGSGTGNTEAFF	TGTGCCGGGTCCGGGACAGGGAACACTGAAGCTTTCTTT
NA	TRBJ2-7	TRBV19	NA	CASSMAGATEQYF	TGTGCCAGTAGTATGGCCGGCGCGACCGAGCAGTACTTC
TRBD1	TRBJ1-2	TRBV28	NA	CASSRRRGREDGYTF	TGTGCCAGCAGCCGAAGGAGGGGGCGTGAAGATGGCTACACCTTC
NA	TRBJ1-2	TRBV4-1	NA	CASSQDGDYGYTF	TGCGCCAGCAGCCAGGACGGTGACTATGGCTACACCTTC
NA	TRBJ2-6	TRBV28	NA	CASSFPGVGANVLTF	TGTGCCAGCAGTTTTCCCGGGGTCGGGGCCAACGTCCTGACTTTC
NA	TRBJ2-6	TRBV20-1	NA	CSANGANVLTF	TGCAGTGCTAATGGGGCCAACGTCCTGACTTTC
TRBD2	TRBJ2-5	TRBV11-1	NA	CASSLILGLARETQYF	TGTGCCAGCAGCTTAATTCTGGGACTAGCGAGGGAGACCCAGTACTTC
NA	TRBJ1-1	TRBV6-4	NA	CASSDNWGTEAFF	TGTGCCAGCAGTGATAATTGGGGGACTGAAGCTTTCTTT
NA	TRBJ1-6	TRBV3-1/TRBV3-2	once	CASSPVGSPLHF	TGTGCCAGCAGCCCCGTTGGTTCACCCCTCCACTTT
NA	TRBJ2-1	TRBV7-3	NA	CASSLTNNEQFF	TGTGCCAGCAGCTTAACCAACAATGAGCAGTTCTTC
TRBD1	TRBJ2-3	TRBV3-1/TRBV3-2	NA	CASSAGTGRDTQYF	TGTGCCAGCAGCGCAGGGACAGGGAGAGATACGCAGTATTTT
NA	TRBJ2-1	TRBV9	once	CASSAASATVHYNEQFF	TGTGCCAGCAGCGCAGCGTCCGCGACAGTTCACTACAATGAGCAGTTCTTC
NA	TRBJ1-2	TRBV2	few	CASSEAREVGYTF	TGTGCCAGCAGTGAAGCCAGGGAGGTTGGCTACACCTTC
TRBD1	TRBJ1-2	TRBV7-2	NA	CATRGSGANYGYTF	TGTGCCACCAGGGGGTCGGGGGCTAACTATGGCTACACCTTC
TRBD1	TRBJ1-6	TRBV20-1	NA	CSASDQAGGGSPLHF	TGCAGTGCTAGTGATCAGGCAGGGGGAGGGTCACCCCTCCACTTT
TRBD1	TRBJ1-5	TRBV6-2/TRBV6-3	NA	CASSYSGQRVSNQPQHF	TGTGCCAGCAGTTACTCGGGACAGCGTGTCAGCAATCAGCCCCAGCATTTT
NA	TRBJ1-1	TRBV28	NA	CASSLGGPLTEAFF	TGTGCCAGCAGTCTTGGGGGCCCCCTCACTGAAGCTTTCTTT
TRBD1	TRBJ1-4	TRBV5-1	NA	CASSDGTGGRPNEKLFF	TGCGCCAGCAGCGACGGGACAGGGGGGCGGCCTAATGAAAAACTGTTTTTT
NA	TRBJ2-7	TRBV28	NA	CASSTAGWSGGLGEQYF	TGTGCCAGCAGTACCGCAGGTTGGAGTGGGGGCCTCGGCGAGCAGTACTTC
TRBD1	TRBJ1-5	TRBV2	NA	CASSERDRASNQPQHF	TGTGCCAGCAGTGAAAGGGACAGGGCAAGCAATCAGCCCCAGCATTTT
NA	TRBJ1-5	TRBV2	NA	CASTKGGQPQHF	TGTGCCAGCACCAAGGGCGGTCAGCCCCAGCATTTT
NA	TRBJ2-2	TRBV11-2	NA	CASSLEGGNTGELFF	TGTGCCAGCAGCTTAGAAGGGGGGAACACCGGGGAGCTGTTTTTT
NA	TRBJ1-1	TRBV15	once	CATSGGTEAFF	TGTGCCACCAGCGGGGGCACTGAAGCTTTCTTT
NA	TRBJ1-5	TRBV27	NA	CASSRVWGQGNQPQHF	TGTGCCAGCAGCCGGGTGTGGGGGCAGGGCAATCAGCCCCAGCATTTT
TRBD2	TRBJ2-3	TRBV5-4	NA	CASSLRAGGGTDTQYF	TGTGCCAGCAGCTTACGAGCGGGGGGCGGCACAGATACGCAGTATTTT